A single TCR beta chain is shown here with its context. Its antigen remains unidentified. J gave up 1 base and V 5 bases, and 4 bases lay outside the gene matches. The germline V gene encodes CDR1 SEHNR and CDR2 FQNEAQ (reference sequence). The CDR3 is made up of 16 amino acids. This record comes from a study of Ad26.COV2.S vaccination and SARS-CoV-2 variants. Whole-study results and caveats: TCR breadth and depth estimates may have understated total T cell responses.

Noted treatment: roughly 18 received Ad26.COV2.S at low or high dose, single or two shots; 5 received placebo; per-sample allocation not given. Sampling was done on day 63 after the first vaccine or placebo injection. The sample came from a Boston adult aged 18-55 years. The assay was immunoSEQ multiplex PCR, and TCRdb's table has in-frame clones only and misses some. Of around 250,000 clones in the sample, roughly 86% are singletons; the top ten hold more than 2.5%. Source: peripheral blood, taken in a trial of Ad26.COV2.S vaccine versus placebo. The V call is TRBV7-9, the J call TRBJ1-6; 8 bases are shared with TRBD1. This clonotype was obtained from a person between 18 and 65 years old who received the Ad26.COV2.S COVID-19 vaccine or a placebo. The DNA of the CDR3 is TGTGCCAGCAGCCGACAGGGGAGTTCCTATAATTCACCCCTCCACTTT. It translates to CASSRQGSSYNSPLHF.